The rows below give T cell receptor beta chains drawn from one sample of a study of blood T cell repertoires in COVID-19. This table comes from immunoSEQ multiplex PCR, and its TCRdb copy is limited to in-frame clones, with some not included. The table records 150,000 to 200,000 clones, approximately 86% of them present only once. The source material was peripheral blood. The receptor source for this set is a man between 65 and 79 years old with acute or convalescent COVID-19. The CDR3 runs from the conserved cysteine through the conserved F or W. D genes are given only for firm matches. Size tells how often a clone was seen (once, few, many) or the class of an expanded clone, and some rows leave it out.

CDR3 | DNA | D | J | V | size
CASSLTRALNTEAFF | TGTGCCAGCAGTCTGACCAGGGCCTTGAACACTGAAGCTTTCTTT | - | TRBJ1-1 | TRBV3-1/TRBV3-2 | -
CASSTTGVYEQYF | TGTGCCAGCAGTACAACAGGAGTCTACGAGCAGTACTTC | - | TRBJ2-7 | TRBV6-6 | -
CATSDFLASGTYNEQFF | TGTGCCACCAGTGATTTCTTAGCTAGCGGGACCTACAATGAGCAGTTCTTC | TRBD2 | TRBJ2-1 | TRBV24-1 | -
CASSLGPQSGANVLTF | TGTGCCAGCAGCTTAGGGCCCCAATCAGGGGCCAACGTCCTGACTTTC | - | TRBJ2-6 | TRBV11-2 | -
CASSLGTSGIYNAGELFF | TGTGCCAGCAGCCTCGGGACTAGCGGGATCTATAACGCCGGGGAGCTGTTTTTT | TRBD2 | TRBJ2-2 | TRBV5-4 | few
CASSWGHSSGNTIYF | TGTGCCAGCAGTTGGGGACATAGCTCTGGAAACACCATATATTTT | - | TRBJ1-3 | TRBV28 | -
CASIRWGLAGDYEQYF | TGTGCCAGCATACGGTGGGGGCTAGCGGGAGACTACGAGCAGTACTTC | TRBD2 | TRBJ2-7 | TRBV27 | -
CASSSTSGTYNEQFF | TGTGCCAGCAGCTCGACTAGCGGAACCTACAATGAGCAGTTCTTC | TRBD2 | TRBJ2-1 | TRBV11-2 | -
CASIRRGAYEQYF | TGTGCCAGCATCCGACGGGGGGCCTACGAGCAGTACTTC | TRBD2 | TRBJ2-7 | TRBV28 | once
CASSRTGTQEETQYF | TGTGCCAGCAGCAGGACTGGGACTCAAGAAGAGACCCAGTACTTC | - | TRBJ2-5 | TRBV9 | -
CASSLGASGANVLTF | TGCGCCAGCAGCTTGGGGGCGTCTGGGGCCAACGTCCTGACTTTC | - | TRBJ2-6 | TRBV5-1 | -
CASSQPPGLAGVEQYF | TGTGCCAGCAGCCAGCCACCGGGACTAGCGGGAGTAGAGCAGTACTTC | TRBD2 | TRBJ2-7 | TRBV3-1/TRBV3-2 | -
CASSWGIDRDTEAFF | TGTGCCAGCAGCTGGGGCATCGACAGGGACACTGAAGCTTTCTTT | TRBD1 | TRBJ1-1 | TRBV7-9 | -
CASSWTLSSYNEQFF | TGTGCCAGCAGTTGGACACTTAGCTCCTACAATGAGCAGTTCTTC | - | TRBJ2-1 | TRBV2 | -
CASSQAGLAGLDTQYF | TGTGCCAGCAGCCAAGCGGGACTAGCGGGATTGGATACGCAGTATTTT | TRBD2 | TRBJ2-3 | TRBV4-2 | -
CASSYSSRRYGYTF | TGTGCCAGCAGTTACTCGTCCAGGCGCTATGGCTACACCTTC | - | TRBJ1-2 | TRBV6-5 | -